This is a list of T cell receptor beta chains from one sample in a study of control samples from healthy donors and cancer patients. Clones were read by immunoSEQ multiplex PCR, and TCRdb kept only the in-frame ones, dropping some. The sample yields about 160,000 clones, roughly 93% seen once. Sample: blood. Receptors were obtained from a man aged 18 to 30 in good health. Each CDR3 is given with its conserved first and last residue. D genes are given only for firm matches. Rows give clone size only sometimes, using once, few, many, or a class for an expanded clone.

D: -; V: TRBV11-2; length: 15; size: -; J: TRBJ2-2; CDR3: CASSLDSRGTGELFF; DNA: TGTGCCAGCAGCTTAGATTCCCGGGGGACCGGGGAGCTGTTTTTT
D: -; V: TRBV6-5; length: 13; size: -; J: TRBJ1-1; CDR3: CASSYGGLTEAFF; DNA: TGTGCCAGCAGTTACGGGGGTTTGACTGAAGCTTTCTTT
D: -; V: TRBV7-9; length: 15; size: -; J: TRBJ2-6; CDR3: CASSLLSLGANVLTF; DNA: TGTGCCAGCAGCTTGCTATCTTTGGGGGCCAACGTCCTGACTTTC
D: -; V: TRBV5-4; length: 14; size: -; J: TRBJ2-2; CDR3: CASSFLENTGELFF; DNA: TGTGCCAGCAGCTTTCTAGAAAACACCGGGGAGCTGTTTTTT
D: -; V: TRBV28; length: 12; size: -; J: TRBJ1-6; CDR3: CAGRRPNSPLHF; DNA: TGTGCCGGCAGACGTCCTAATTCACCCCTCCACTTT
D: -; V: TRBV7-3; length: 15; size: -; J: TRBJ2-3; CDR3: CASSSGGMRGDTQYF; DNA: TGTGCCAGCAGCTCTGGCGGCATGAGGGGAGATACGCAGTATTTT
D: -; V: TRBV27; length: 14; size: -; J: TRBJ1-2; CDR3: CASSFAKRNYGYTF; DNA: TGTGCCAGCAGTTTCGCTAAACGAAACTATGGCTACACCTTC
D: -; V: TRBV6-6; length: 16; size: -; J: TRBJ2-5; CDR3: CASSYSQGSGGETQYF; DNA: TGTGCCAGCAGTTACTCGCAGGGATCGGGTGGCGAGACCCAGTACTTC
D: -; V: TRBV15; length: 15; size: -; J: TRBJ2-2; CDR3: CATSRGGPDTGELFF; DNA: TGTGCCACCAGCAGAGGAGGGCCAGACACCGGGGAGCTGTTTTTT
D: TRBD2; V: TRBV30; length: 15; size: -; J: TRBJ2-1; CDR3: CAWSSGGAGWNEQFF; DNA: TGTGCCTGGAGTAGCGGGGGGGCCGGATGGAATGAGCAGTTCTTC
D: -; V: TRBV14; length: 16; size: -; J: TRBJ1-4; CDR3: CASSQVDLNLREKLFF; DNA: TGTGCCAGCAGCCAAGTAGACCTCAATTTAAGGGAAAAACTGTTTTTT
D: -; V: TRBV21-1; length: 16; size: once; J: TRBJ1-6; CDR3: CASSKRTRGPSETLHF; DNA: TGTGCCAGCAGCAAAAGGACCAGGGGGCCCTCCGAGACCCTCCACTTT
D: -; V: TRBV5-1; length: 15; size: -; J: TRBJ1-5; CDR3: CASRSGIGSNQPQHF; DNA: TGCGCCAGCAGGTCGGGAATAGGGAGCAATCAGCCCCAGCATTTT
D: -; V: TRBV5-1; length: 14; size: -; J: TRBJ2-5; CDR3: CASSGEAPVETQYF; DNA: TGCGCCAGCAGCGGGGAGGCCCCCGTTGAGACCCAGTACTTC
D: TRBD2; V: TRBV6-5; length: 12; size: -; J: TRBJ2-7; CDR3: CASSRRGDEQYF; DNA: TGTGCCAGCAGCCGTCGGGGGGACGAGCAGTACTTC
D: TRBD2; V: TRBV19; length: 14; size: once; J: TRBJ2-7; CDR3: CASSLLPGGREQYF; DNA: TGTGCCAGTAGTTTACTTCCGGGGGGACGCGAGCAGTACTTC
D: -; V: TRBV28; length: 15; size: -; J: TRBJ2-7; CDR3: CASRPRAVSSYEQYF; DNA: TGTGCCAGCAGACCCCGGGCCGTGAGCTCCTACGAGCAGTACTTC
D: TRBD2; V: TRBV7-6; length: 20; size: -; J: TRBJ2-1; CDR3: CASSRPGYGGGDKSYNEQFF; DNA: TGTGCCAGCAGCCGACCAGGTTACGGCGGGGGGGATAAATCCTACAATGAGCAGTTCTTC
D: TRBD1; V: TRBV7-9; length: 18; size: -; J: TRBJ2-7; CDR3: CASSPTGGEGFWSYEQYF; DNA: TGTGCCAGCAGCCCGACAGGGGGAGAGGGTTTTTGGTCCTACGAGCAGTACTTC
D: -; V: TRBV7-2; length: 14; size: -; J: TRBJ2-3; CDR3: CASSSSDRADTQYF; DNA: TGTGCCAGCAGCTCCTCGGATCGGGCGGATACGCAGTATTTT
D: -; V: TRBV4-1; length: 12; size: -; J: TRBJ2-3; CDR3: CASSPRSDTQYF; DNA: TGCGCCAGCAGCCCGAGGTCGGATACGCAGTATTTT
D: -; V: TRBV6-2/TRBV6-3; length: 15; size: once; J: TRBJ1-5; CDR3: CASSYPSNGNQPQHF; DNA: TGTGCCAGCAGTTACCCGTCCAATGGAAATCAGCCCCAGCATTTT
D: -; V: TRBV6-5; length: 13; size: -; J: TRBJ2-7; CDR3: CASRKDWLGEQYF; DNA: TGTGCCAGCAGGAAGGATTGGTTAGGCGAGCAGTACTTC
D: -; V: TRBV4-1; length: 14; size: -; J: TRBJ2-2; CDR3: CASSQVGLAGELFF; DNA: TGCGCCAGCAGCCAAGTGGGGTTGGCCGGGGAGCTGTTTTTT
D: TRBD2; V: TRBV7-2; length: 16; size: -; J: TRBJ2-2; CDR3: CASSLRGRINTGELFF; DNA: TGTGCCAGCAGTCTCCGCGGGAGGATTAACACCGGGGAGCTGTTTTTT
D: TRBD1; V: TRBV14; length: 18; size: -; J: TRBJ1-4; CDR3: CASSLYSLQGTGYEKLFF; DNA: TGTGCCAGCAGCCTTTACTCCCTTCAGGGGACAGGATATGAAAAACTGTTTTTT
D: -; V: TRBV3-1/TRBV3-2; length: 14; size: once; J: TRBJ1-5; CDR3: CASSLGFSNQPQHF; DNA: TGTGCCAGCAGCCTGGGTTTTAGCAATCAGCCCCAGCATTTT
D: -; V: TRBV6-1; length: 16; size: -; J: TRBJ1-5; CDR3: CASSEARGVGNQPQHF; DNA: TGTGCCAGCAGTGAAGCTAGGGGGGTCGGCAATCAGCCCCAGCATTTT
D: TRBD2; V: TRBV19; length: 15; size: once; J: TRBJ2-5; CDR3: CASSAGGPVLETQYF; DNA: TGTGCCAGTAGTGCGGGAGGGCCGGTTCTAGAGACCCAGTACTTC
D: -; V: TRBV18; length: 17; size: -; J: TRBJ2-2; CDR3: CASSPRAPGPNTGELFF; DNA: TGTGCCAGCTCACCAAGGGCCCCAGGACCTAACACCGGGGAGCTGTTTTTT
D: TRBD1; V: TRBV28; length: 17; size: -; J: TRBJ1-4; CDR3: CASSSPVAGGSGEKLFF; DNA: TGTGCCAGCAGTTCGCCCGTTGCAGGGGGAAGTGGTGAAAAACTGTTTTTT
D: -; V: TRBV2; length: 16; size: -; J: TRBJ1-5; CDR3: CASRGDGNGGNQPQHF; DNA: TGTGCCAGCAGGGGGGACGGCAATGGCGGCAATCAGCCCCAGCATTTT
D: TRBD1; V: TRBV6-5; length: 15; size: -; J: TRBJ2-5; CDR3: CASTRATGAGETQYF; DNA: TGTGCCTCCACCAGGGCGACAGGGGCCGGGGAGACCCAGTACTTC
D: -; V: TRBV21-1; length: 15; size: -; J: TRBJ1-1; CDR3: CASSTRRGLGGEAFF; DNA: TGTGCCAGCAGCACTAGACGGGGGCTGGGGGGGGAAGCTTTCTTT
D: TRBD1; V: TRBV27; length: 16; size: -; J: TRBJ1-2; CDR3: CASSHTTGQGLDGYTF; DNA: TGTGCCAGCAGTCACACGACCGGACAGGGTCTGGATGGCTACACCTTC
D: -; V: TRBV5-1; length: 14; size: -; J: TRBJ1-2; CDR3: CASSLSDGFYGYTF; DNA: TGCGCCAGCAGCTTGAGCGACGGATTCTATGGCTACACCTTC
D: -; V: TRBV14; length: 15; size: -; J: TRBJ1-4; CDR3: CASSRFGGYNEKLFF; DNA: TGTGCCAGCAGCCGATTCGGGGGATATAATGAAAAACTGTTTTTT
D: -; V: TRBV30; length: 10; size: -; J: TRBJ1-4; CDR3: CAWGSGKLFF; DNA: TGTGCATGGGGCAGTGGGAAACTGTTTTTT
D: -; V: TRBV4-3; length: 14; size: -; J: TRBJ1-4; CDR3: CASSPPPGNEKLFF; DNA: TGCGCCAGCAGTCCCCCCCCGGGCAATGAAAAACTGTTTTTT
D: TRBD1; V: TRBV7-8; length: 17; size: -; J: TRBJ2-7; CDR3: CASSLGFGQGPPYEQYF; DNA: TGTGCCAGCAGCTTAGGTTTCGGACAGGGGCCTCCCTACGAGCAGTACTTC
D: -; V: TRBV9; length: 16; size: -; J: TRBJ2-2; CDR3: CASSFGPYPNTGELFF; DNA: TGTGCCAGCAGCTTTGGACCTTACCCTAACACCGGGGAGCTGTTTTTT
D: -; V: TRBV6-5; length: 13; size: -; J: TRBJ2-5; CDR3: CASKGLGWETQYF; DNA: TGTGCCAGCAAGGGGCTGGGCTGGGAGACCCAGTACTTC
D: -; V: TRBV30; length: 17; size: -; J: TRBJ2-5; CDR3: CAWSVGFFGEFQETQYF; DNA: TGTGCCTGGAGTGTAGGGTTTTTCGGAGAGTTCCAAGAGACCCAGTACTTC
D: TRBD1; V: TRBV2; length: 16; size: -; J: TRBJ1-2; CDR3: CASSAGQGVTNYGYTF; DNA: TGTGCCAGCAGTGCAGGACAGGGGGTAACTAACTATGGCTACACCTTC
D: -; V: TRBV15; length: 16; size: -; J: TRBJ1-1; CDR3: CATSRSPGQTNTEAFF; DNA: TGTGCCACCAGCAGATCGCCGGGACAAACCAACACTGAAGCTTTCTTT
D: -; V: TRBV24-1; length: 14; size: -; J: TRBJ2-3; CDR3: CATSDAYRTDTQYF; DNA: TGTGCCACCAGTGATGCCTATAGGACAGATACGCAGTATTTT
D: TRBD2; V: TRBV5-1; length: 18; size: -; J: TRBJ2-2; CDR3: CASSLVGVAGSNTGELFF; DNA: TGCGCCAGCAGCTTGGTTGGAGTAGCGGGATCCAACACCGGGGAGCTGTTTTTT
D: TRBD2; V: TRBV30; length: 18; size: few; J: TRBJ2-2; CDR3: CAWRKLAGRSLNTGELFF; DNA: TGTGCCTGGAGAAAACTAGCGGGACGAAGTTTAAACACCGGGGAGCTGTTTTTT
D: -; V: TRBV7-9; length: 13; size: -; J: TRBJ1-2; CDR3: CASSLGDNYGYTF; DNA: TGTGCCAGCAGCTTAGGGGATAACTATGGCTACACCTTC
D: -; V: TRBV6-5; length: 16; size: -; J: TRBJ2-5; CDR3: CASSYHGDGGQETQYF; DNA: TGTGCCAGCAGTTACCATGGGGACGGAGGTCAAGAGACCCAGTACTTC